This T cell receptor beta chain originates from a study of blood T cell repertoires in COVID-19 (dated by TCRdb to 2019 to 2021). For the study in its entirety: Samples covering the acute and convalescent phases of COVID-19 were provided by collaborators in the United States, Italy and Spain. The prospective study material was composed of cDNA or gDNA derived from T cells, B-cell-depleted T cells, or PBMCs. Subjects who had been exposed to COVID-19, were actively infected with it, or had recovered from it provided the deeply sampled blood TCRbeta repertoires that made up the dataset. A freely available public database, intended as a resource for researchers studying the immune response to SARS-CoV-2, is where the repertoires were released. The samples were drawn from the first 160 participants of the ongoing ImmuneRACE study and from 950 to 1,500 subjects provided by 6 global collaborators. Nearly every sample came with metadata listing a de-identified subject ID, COVID-19 status, age in years and sex. Where available, HLA class I and class II types were taken from metadata supplied by the sample provider and were not determined by assay-based typing.

Study-wide conclusions, independent of this receptor: The amount of clinical and demographic metadata varied by source and participant and was provided uncurated.

Another Seattle source contributed samples from volunteer blood donors who had recovered from COVID-19. Collaborating institutions collected whole blood in K2EDTA tubes following their own protocols. For TCRbeta analysis, collaborators shipped samples as frozen whole blood, isolated PBMCs, or DNA extracted from either of those sample types. CDR1 is given as WSHSY and CDR2 as SAAADI, both from the germline V gene. The CDR3 runs 14 residues from the cysteine to the phenylalanine. The read is trimmed to its CDR3 DNA, 42 bases read in frame from base 1. Ends trimmed: V by 3 bases, J by 6 bases; bases unmatched to a gene: 7. The immunoSEQ Assay, a bias-controlled multiplex PCR, was used to amplify TCRbeta CDR3 regions from genomic DNA. The paper's processing steps were these. Nucleated cell counts per sample were estimated from amplification of reference gene primers within the assay. To quantify the absolute abundance of each unique TCRbeta CDR3 rearrangement, sequence reads were collapsed and filtered. For each sample, productive Simpson clonality was calculated by taking the square root of Simpson's diversity index across productive rearrangements. Here the immuneACCESS table is served through TCRdb, limited to in-frame sequences with V and J called. Missing clones are a known gap in these copies; in checked studies unresolved V genes cover under half, and the rest lacks a known reason. V and J calls and clone size are those listed in that table; D and trimming were worked out from the DNA. The sample records 240,000 or so clones, approximately 83% of which are singletons. The ten largest clones take up around 2.8% of the sample.

Concerning this clone: Its antigen remains undetermined. The input lacks base qualities; no much larger clone sits a single base away.

The sequence links TRBV10-2 to TRBJ1-1; the central 7 bases match TRBD1. The material sequenced was peripheral blood. This sequence originates from a woman aged 30 to 39 who had recovered from COVID-19. The DNA sequence is given as TGCGCCAGCAGTGACTCAGGGGGGTACTCTGAAGCTTTCTTT. It translates to CASSDSGGYSEAFF.